The TCR beta chain under discussion was sequenced for a study of identical twins. V was trimmed by 6 bases and J by 2 bases, leaving 19 bases between them. This CDR3 is 17 amino acids long. This clonotype was counted only a few times. Its cognate antigen is unknown. Everyone who gave samples was a healthy Caucasian. Study observations and caveats: For out-of-frame beta sequences, excess twin sharing was weaker.

Each cDNA held unique molecular identifiers, and template switching gave it a universal primer site. TCRdb re-derived calls from the 5' RACE reads in MiXCR, one entry per CDR3 protein. The sample has 250,000 or so distinct CDR3 sequences, about 9% seen once. These data were also reused for a study on yellow fever vaccine responses in identical twins.

This sequence joins TRBV12-3 or TRBV12-4 and TRBJ2-2, with D tentatively TRBD2 (5 bases). Sequenced: CD8+ T cells sorted from blood. This TCR derives from a woman younger than 30 in good health. This CDR3 reads CASSGSSRAGNTGELFF. The CDR3 DNA reads as TGTGCCAGCAGCGGATCGTCTCGGGCGGGTAACACCGGGGAGCTGTTTTTT.